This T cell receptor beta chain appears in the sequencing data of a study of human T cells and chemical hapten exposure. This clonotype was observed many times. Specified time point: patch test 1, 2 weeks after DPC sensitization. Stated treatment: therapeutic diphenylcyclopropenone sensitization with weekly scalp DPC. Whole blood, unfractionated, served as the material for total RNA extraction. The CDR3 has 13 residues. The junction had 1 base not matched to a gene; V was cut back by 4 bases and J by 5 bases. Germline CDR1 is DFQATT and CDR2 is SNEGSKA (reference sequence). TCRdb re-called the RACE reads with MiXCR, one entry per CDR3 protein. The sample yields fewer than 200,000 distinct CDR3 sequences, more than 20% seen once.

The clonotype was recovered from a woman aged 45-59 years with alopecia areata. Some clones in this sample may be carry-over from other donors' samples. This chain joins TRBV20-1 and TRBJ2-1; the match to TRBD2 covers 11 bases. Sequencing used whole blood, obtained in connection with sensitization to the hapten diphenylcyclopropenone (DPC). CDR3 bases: TGCAGTGCTACGGGACTAGCGGACAATGAGCAGTTCTTC. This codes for CSATGLADNEQFF.